This TCR beta chain was recovered during a study of blood T cell repertoires in COVID-19. Only in-frame clones appear in the TCRdb table, and some are missing; sequencing was by immunoSEQ multiplex PCR. The table records more than 200,000 clones, around nine tenths of them present only once. Per the germline V gene, CDR1 is LNHDA and CDR2 is SQIVND (reference sequence). Trimming took 6 bases from V and 0 from J; bases not matched to a gene: 7. The length of the CDR3 is 15 residues. The sample comprised peripheral blood. The chain employs TRBV19 and TRBJ2-7, with TRBD1 matching 8 bases. This receptor was taken from a woman between 55 and 75 years old with COVID-19, enrolled during active disease. The chain's CDR3 is CASRATGEGSYEQYF. For the CDR3, the DNA is TGTGCCAGTAGGGCGACAGGGGAAGGCTCCTACGAGCAGTACTTC.